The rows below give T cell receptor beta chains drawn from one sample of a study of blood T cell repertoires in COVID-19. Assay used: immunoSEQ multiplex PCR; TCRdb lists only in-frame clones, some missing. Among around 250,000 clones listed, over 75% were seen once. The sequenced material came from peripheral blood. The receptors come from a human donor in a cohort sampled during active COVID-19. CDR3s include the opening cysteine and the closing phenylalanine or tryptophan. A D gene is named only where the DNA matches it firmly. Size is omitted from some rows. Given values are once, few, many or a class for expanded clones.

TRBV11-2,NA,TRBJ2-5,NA,TGTGCCAGCAGCGCGGGGACGAATAGTTTAGCGGAGACCCAGTACTTC,CASSAGTNSLAETQYF
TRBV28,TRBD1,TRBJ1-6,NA,TGTGCCAGCAGCCCACCCTTTCCGGGACAGGGAGTCCACTTT,CASSPPFPGQGVHF
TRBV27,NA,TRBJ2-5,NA,TGTGCCAGCAGCCCCTTGGGCCGACAGGAGACCCAGTACTTC,CASSPLGRQETQYF
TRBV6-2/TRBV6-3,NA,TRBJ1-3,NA,TGTGCCAGCAGTTACTCCCGACGGGGACTCCCGAGCTCTGGAAACACCATATATTTT,CASSYSRRGLPSSGNTIYF
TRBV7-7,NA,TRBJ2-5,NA,TGTGCTAGCAGCTTAGGTTCGGGGGAGTGGGAGACCCAGTACTTC,CASSLGSGEWETQYF
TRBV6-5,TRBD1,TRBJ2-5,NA,TGTGCCACTGGGACAGCGCTGGGGGAGACCCAGTACTTC,CATGTALGETQYF
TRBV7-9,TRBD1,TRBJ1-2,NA,TGTGCCAGCAGCCCAGGGGACAGCCCCTATGGCTACACCTTC,CASSPGDSPYGYTF
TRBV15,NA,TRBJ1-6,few,TGTGCCACCAGCAGACAGGTCGGGGGTAATTCACCCCTCCACTTT,CATSRQVGGNSPLHF
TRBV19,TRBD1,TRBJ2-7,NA,TGTGCCAGTAGTACCCGGGACAGGGGGCTGGACGAGCAGTACTTC,CASSTRDRGLDEQYF
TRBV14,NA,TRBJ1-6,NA,TGTGCCAGCAGCCAAGATCAGGCCTTTTATTCACCCCTCCACTTT,CASSQDQAFYSPLHF
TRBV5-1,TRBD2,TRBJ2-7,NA,TGCGCCAGCAGCAAAAGGACTAGCGGGAGTTACGAGCAGTACTTC,CASSKRTSGSYEQYF
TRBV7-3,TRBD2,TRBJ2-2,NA,TGTGCCAGCAGCTGGACTAGCGGGATAACCGGGGAGCTGTTTTTT,CASSWTSGITGELFF
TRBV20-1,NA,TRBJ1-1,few,TGCAGTGCTAGAGGAGCTACTGAAGCTTTCTTT,CSARGATEAFF
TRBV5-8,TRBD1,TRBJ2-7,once,TGTGCCAGCAGCTTGGGGCCAGGGGGCAACGAGCAGTACTTC,CASSLGPGGNEQYF
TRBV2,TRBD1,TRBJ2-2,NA,TGTGCCAGCAAAGGAGGGACAGGGGTAACCGGGGAGCTGTTTTTT,CASKGGTGVTGELFF
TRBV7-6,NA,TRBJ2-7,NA,TGTGCCAGCAGCTTAACTTTTAGCTCCTACGAGCAGTACTTC,CASSLTFSSYEQYF
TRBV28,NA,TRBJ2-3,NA,TGTGCCACCGACTCAATGAGCCGTACAGATACGCAGTATTTT,CATDSMSRTDTQYF
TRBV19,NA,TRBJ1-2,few,TGTGCCAGTAGTATGATAGGGGCCGGTTATGGCTACACCTTC,CASSMIGAGYGYTF
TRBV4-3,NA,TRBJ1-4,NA,TGCGCCAGCAGCCACGTGGGGGCGGACGAAAAACTGTTTTTT,CASSHVGADEKLFF
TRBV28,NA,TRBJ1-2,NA,TGTGCCAGCAGTGTCTCCCCACCACAGGGCCTACACTATGGCTACACCTTC,CASSVSPPQGLHYGYTF